Shown below are 13 T cell receptor beta chains from a single sample sequenced in a study of cytomegalovirus exposure and HLA in healthy donors. Primers included in the PCR were 60 Vbeta and 13 Jbeta primers. The data were produced by immunoSEQ multiplex PCR, yet TCRdb's version contains in-frame clones alone and is incomplete. The data contain more than 85,000 clones, about three quarters of them singletons. Sequenced: PBMCs. Receptor source: a male donor in good health and CMV-seronegative.

This clone has only one observation. This sequence joins TRBV28 and TRBJ2-7; no clear D. CDR1 and CDR2 (germline): MDHEN, SYDVKM. The CDR3 is 14 residues long. V dropped 3 bases and J dropped 4 bases, with 13 bases sitting between them. CDR3 in amino acids: CASSFGQALYEQYF. The CDR3 DNA sequence: TGTGCCAGCAGTTTTGGCCAGGCCCTTTACGAGCAGTACTTC.

The chain links TRBV28 to TRBJ2-7; TRBD1 is a possible D gene (5 bases). The CDR3 runs to 13 residues. Trimming stripped 3 bases from V and 5 bases from J, with 11 bases between. Germline V lookup: CDR1 MDHEN, CDR2 SYDVKM. CDR3 loop: CASSFQGRDEQYF. The CDR3, as DNA: TGTGCCAGCAGTTTTCAGGGCAGGGACGAGCAGTACTTC.

The rearrangement joins TRBV19 to TRBJ2-3; 10 positions agree with TRBD2. The CDR3 runs 14 residues. The V segment lost 7 bases and the J segment 5 bases; nucleotides outside the gene matches: 6. Germline V lookup: CDR1 LNHDA, CDR2 SQIVND (reference sequence). In nucleotides, the CDR3 is TGTGCCAGTATAAGGACTAGCGGAGGAGATACGCAGTATTTT. This codes for CASIRTSGGDTQYF. Full variable domain (outside the CDR3, taken from reference TRBV19 and TRBJ2-3): DGGITQSPKYLFRKEGQNVTLSCEQNLNHDAMYWYRQDPGQGLRLIYYSQIVNDFQKGDIAEGYSVSREKKESFPLTVTSAQKNPTAFYLCASIRTSGGDTQYFGPGTRLTVL.

The rearrangement joins TRBV10-3 to TRBJ2-5, with 10 bases matching TRBD1. The CDR3 totals 15 residues. The V gene end was trimmed by 3 bases and the J gene end by 4 bases; junction bases not matched to a gene: 5. Germline V gives CDR1 ENHRY, CDR2 SYGVKD. CDR3 coding DNA: TGTGCCATCAGTGAAACGACAGGGGGCGTAGAGACCCAGTACTTC. Translated: CAISETTGGVETQYF.

In this sample, this clone turned up a few times. The V gene is TRBV12-5, the J gene TRBJ1-2; TRBD1 aligns across 9 bases. The CDR3 is made up of 13 amino acids. Looked up from germline, CDR1 is LGHNT and CDR2 is FRNRAP. The ends lost 6 bases at V and 8 bases at J; junction bases unmatched: 7. The CDR3 nucleotides read TGTGCTAGTGGCTCCGGGACAGGGTCCGGCTACACCTTC. It codes for CASGSGTGSGYTF.

The chain uses TRBV7-2 and TRBJ2-1; TRBD2 agrees at 8 bases. The CDR3 spans 16 residues. In germline, CDR1 is SGHTA, CDR2 FQGNSA. The V and J ends lost 5 bases and 3 bases, in that order; junction bases with no gene match: 9. In nucleotides, the CDR3 is TGTGCCAGCAGCCTCCTGGGGACTAGACACTACAATGAGCAGTTCTTC. Residues: CASSLLGTRHYNEQFF.

The V and J genes are TRBV9 and TRBJ2-1; D unclear. Germline CDR1 is SGDLS and CDR2 is YYNGEE. Trimming removed 0 bases at V and 1 base at J, with 8 bases between. The CDR3 has 15 amino acids. CDR3: CASSVGLASYNEQFF. As DNA, the CDR3 is TGTGCCAGCAGCGTAGGACTTGCATCCTACAATGAGCAGTTCTTC.

J is TRBJ1-4 and V is TRBV11-1, with a weak D call TRBD1 (6 bases). Germline assignment: CDR1 SGHAT and CDR2 FQDESV (reference sequence). V was clipped by 5 bases and J by 3 bases, with 13 bases between them. This CDR3 is built from 15 residues. The chain's CDR3 is CASSRTGTPNEKLFF. DNA for the CDR3: TGTGCCAGCAGCCGTACCGGGACACCTAATGAAAAACTGTTTTTT. The whole variable domain, remainder taken from reference TRBV11-1 and TRBJ1-4, is EAEVAQSPRYKITEKSQAVAFWCDPISGHATLYWYRQILGQGPELLVQFQDESVVDDSQLPKDRFSAERLKGVDSTLKIQPAELGDSAMYLCASSRTGTPNEKLFFGSGTQLSVL.

The V gene is TRBV15, the J gene TRBJ2-1, with 7 bases fitting TRBD1. The CDR3 spans 13 residues. Germline-derived CDR1 and CDR2 are LNHNV and YYDKDF (reference sequence). V lost 3 bases, J lost 16 bases, and 12 bases stayed unmatched. In DNA form, the CDR3 reads TGTGCCACCAGCAGGTCGAAGGGGGCGCAGCTTTTCTTC. Amino acid sequence: CATSRSKGAQLFF.

This chain's CDR3 is CASSLGRTSNEKLFF. Written as DNA, the CDR3 is TGTGCCAGCAGCTTGGGGCGGACCTCTAATGAAAAACTGTTTTTT. This chain joins TRBV7-9 and TRBJ1-4, with a weak D call TRBD1 (5 bases). The CDR3 covers 15 residues. Trimming took 3 bases from V and 3 from J, leaving 11 bases between them. CDR1 and CDR2 (germline): SEHNR, FQNEAQ (reference sequence). Together with reference TRBV7-9 and TRBJ1-4, the CDR3 gives the full variable domain: DTGVSQNPRHKITKRGQNVTFRCDPISEHNRLYWYRQTLGQGPEFLTYFQNEAQLEKSRLLSDRFSAERPKGSFSTLEIQRTEQGDSAMYLCASSLGRTSNEKLFFGSGTQLSVL.

The chain recombines TRBV29-1 with TRBJ2-2; D not resolved. CDR1 is SQVTM and CDR2 is ANQGSEA in the germline V gene. This CDR3 has 14 amino acids. Trimming stripped 4 bases from V and 0 bases from J, with 9 bases between. This CDR3 is CSVARLTNTGELFF. The CDR3, as DNA: TGCAGCGTTGCCAGACTTACGAACACCGGGGAGCTGTTTTTT.

V gene TRBV29-1 combines with J gene TRBJ2-7; the match to TRBD1 covers 7 bases. Germline-derived CDR1 and CDR2 are SQVTM and ANQGSEA. V was clipped by 0 bases and J by 6 bases; unmatched bases: 8. The CDR3 covers 14 residues. CDR3 sequence (DNA): TGCAGCGTTGAAGATGGGGGAACAGGGGTCGAGCAGTACTTC. It codes for CSVEDGGTGVEQYF.

V gene TRBV4-1 combines with J gene TRBJ2-7; TRBD2 aligns across 10 bases. The trim removed 2 bases at V and 2 bases at J, leaving 6 bases unmatched. Germline lookup yields CDR1 MGHRA and CDR2 YSYEKL. The CDR3 consists of 16 residues. In DNA, the CDR3 is TGCGCCAGCAGCCAACTGACTAGCGGGTTGCCCTACGAGCAGTACTTC. Its protein product is CASSQLTSGLPYEQYF.